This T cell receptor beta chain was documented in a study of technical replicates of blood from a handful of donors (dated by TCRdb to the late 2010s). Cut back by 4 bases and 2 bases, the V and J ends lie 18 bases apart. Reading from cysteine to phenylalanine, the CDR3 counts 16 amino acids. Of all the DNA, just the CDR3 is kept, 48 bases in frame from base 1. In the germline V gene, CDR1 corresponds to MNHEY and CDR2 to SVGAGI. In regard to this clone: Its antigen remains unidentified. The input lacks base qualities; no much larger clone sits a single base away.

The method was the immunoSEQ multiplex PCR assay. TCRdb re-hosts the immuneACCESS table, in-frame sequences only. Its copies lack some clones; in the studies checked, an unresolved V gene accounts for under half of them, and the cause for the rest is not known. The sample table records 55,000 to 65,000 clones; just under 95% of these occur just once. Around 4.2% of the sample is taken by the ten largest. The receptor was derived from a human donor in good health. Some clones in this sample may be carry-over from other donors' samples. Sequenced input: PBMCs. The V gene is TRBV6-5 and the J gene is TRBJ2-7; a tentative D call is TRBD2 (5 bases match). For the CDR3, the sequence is CASSSGPRWGAYEQYF. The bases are TGTGCCAGCAGTTCCGGTCCTCGGTGGGGAGCCTACGAGCAGTACTTC.